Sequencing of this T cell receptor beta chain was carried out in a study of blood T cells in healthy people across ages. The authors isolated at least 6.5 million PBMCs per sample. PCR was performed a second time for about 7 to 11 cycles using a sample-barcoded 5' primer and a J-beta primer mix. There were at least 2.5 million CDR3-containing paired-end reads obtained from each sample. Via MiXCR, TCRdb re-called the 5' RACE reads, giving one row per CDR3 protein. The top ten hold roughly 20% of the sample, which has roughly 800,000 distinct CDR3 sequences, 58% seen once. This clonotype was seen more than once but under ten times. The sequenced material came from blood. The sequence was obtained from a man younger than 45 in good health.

The DNA for the CDR3 is TGTGCCAGTAGTATCAGAGGGAACACTGAAGCTTTCTTT. Translating it yields CASSIRGNTEAFF. The V call is TRBV19, the J call TRBJ1-1; D is unresolved. The germline V gene has CDR1 LNHDA and CDR2 SQIVND (reference sequence). There are 13 residues in the CDR3. Between the trimmed V and J ends, which lost 3 bases and 1 base, there was a span of 6 bases. Based on the CDR3 plus reference TRBV19 and TRBJ1-1, the full variable domain is DGGITQSPKYLFRKEGQNVTLSCEQNLNHDAMYWYRQDPGQGLRLIYYSQIVNDFQKGDIAEGYSVSREKKESFPLTVTSAQKNPTAFYLCASSIRGNTEAFFGQGTRLTVV.